This record concerns one TCR beta chain sequence. The antigen it recognizes is unknown. No much larger clone is present one base from it, and per-base qualities are unavailable. This sample is drawn from a study of T cell repertoires in cytomegalovirus infection (dated by TCRdb to the late 2010s). Regarding the research as a whole: Peptide stimulations targeted recently identified HLA-C-restricted CMV epitopes, whose presentation resists viral immunomodulation, together with well-studied HLA-B-restricted epitopes. The HLA type of each donor mattered for the analysis, because public TCR beta signatures pointed to carriage of CMV infection along with the matching HLA type. The investigation overall reported the following: Cumulative frequency of public TCR beta family members discriminated carriers of CMV infection plus the relevant HLA type in this cohort and an independent approximately 370-donor cohort. In the ex vivo response, HLA-C-restricted CMV-specific TCR beta clonotypes were dominant, and in two of eight donors the single most frequent clonotype came from this HLA-C-restricted group.

Read against the paper, the sample's treatment or condition label means: in vitro stimulation with specific CMV peptide epitopes to enrich CMV-specific T cells. TCRdb lists the instrument as Illumina HiSeq 1500. TCRdb took the public reads, trimmed them with fastp at Q25, ran MiXCR for clone calling and kept in-frame beta chains. Rows with a matching CDR3 protein are joined into one entry that keeps the most common DNA and genes. The table for this sample lists around 430,000 distinct CDR3 sequences; 42% of them were counted only once. The ten most abundant clones make up about two fifths of the sample. Material: cultured PBMCs, obtained from culture after CMV antigen stimulation. The receptor was isolated from a human donor in good health (CMV status not recorded). Some clones in this sample may be carry-over from other donors' samples.

The DNA is TGTGCCAGTCGACAACTCCAAATGAACACTGAAGCTTTCTTT. It translates to CASRQLQMNTEAFF. This receptor chain uses TRBV6-2 or TRBV6-3 and TRBJ1-1, with the D gene too uncertain to name. V and J lose 9 bases and 0 bases, and a span of 14 bases separates them. CDR1 MNHEY and CDR2 SVGEGT are derived from the germline V gene. From cysteine to phenylalanine, the CDR3 is 14 amino acids long. Just CDR3 DNA is preserved here, 42 bases in frame from base 1.